This T cell receptor (beta chain) came from a study of T cells in Graves' hyperthyroidism and ophthalmopathy. The CDR3 spans 15 residues. Germline V gives CDR1 DFQATT, CDR2 SNEGSKA (reference sequence). Whole-study findings and limits: The model identified upcoming ophthalmopathy a median approximately six months ahead of onset.

This clonotype was counted a few times. Its antigen is as yet unknown. A junction end diverges from the germline sequence, so it may reflect a read error. RNA transcripts provided the source from which TCR beta CDR3 regions were amplified. First-round RT-PCR of the TCR CDR3 relied on the HTBI primer set. TCRdb fed the multiplex PCR reads into MiXCR, producing one record per CDR3 protein. The sample carries about 210,000 distinct CDR3 sequences, approximately 17% recorded once. The origin of this receptor is a man aged 50-60 years with Graves' hyperthyroidism. Sequencing was carried out using blood. The rearrangement uses TRBV20-1 and TRBJ2-3; TRBD1 might be the D (6 bases). CDR3 sequence: CSAREYRDLTDTQCF. The CDR3, as DNA: TGCAGTGCTAGAGAGTACAGGGACCTCACAGATACGCAGTGTTTT.